The subject of this entry is one TCR beta chain. As yet, its antigen is unknown. The record originates from a study of T cell responses to AZD1222 COVID-19 vaccine. Study results and limitations: Spike-specific TCR breadth and depth rose after two AZD1222 doses. At baseline, just 6 or 7 AZD1222 recipients tested seropositive. There were repertoire samples only from the period after the peak T cell response. Clonal diversity was possibly underestimated; the donors were predominantly white British and more often female.

The table came from immunoSEQ multiplex PCR; TCRdb's copy has only in-frame clones and leaves some out. Counted here are roughly 190,000 clones, more than 85% occurring once; the ten biggest clones make up 3.9%. The sample consisted of peripheral blood, taken on day 0 of AZD1222 vaccination. The TCR was taken from an adult in good health.

CDR3 bases: TGTGCCAGCAGGGGAGGAGAAAATGAAGCTTTCTTT. This translates into CASRGGENEAFF. The chain uses TRBV14 and TRBJ1-1; D is unclear. V was clipped by 6 bases and J by 7 bases, with 12 bases between them. The CDR3 has 12 residues. Germline V lookup: CDR1 SGHDN, CDR2 FVKESK.